This T cell receptor beta chain was identified in a study of CXCR3-negative and CXCR3-positive naive CD8 T cells. The authors made the TRB cDNA libraries by 5' RACE using UMI labels. For each CDR3 protein, TCRdb gives one entry from its re-call of the 5' RACE reads, without DNA. The sample totals some 85,000 distinct CDR3 sequences. Study observations and caveats: TRB CDR3s were more hydrophobic in CXCR3-positive than in CXCR3-negative naive cells. Diversity proved comparably high across both naive subsets and much lower in memory CD8+ cells. Both naive subsets, CXCR3-negative and CXCR3-positive, displayed similar TRBV-TRBJ usage, unlike memory cells.

Comments on this clonotype: Its antigen remains unidentified.

Cells that were CD45RO-CCR7+CD27+CD95- constituted naive CD8+ T cells. The CDR3 runs to 11 residues. The germline V gene has CDR1 MGHDK and CDR2 SYGVNS. The sequenced sample consisted of naive CXCR3+ CD8+ T cells from blood. Subset meaning: CD45RO-CCR7+CD27+CD95- naive CD8+ T cells expressing CXCR3 (TNR3+). This receptor was taken from a human donor in good health. Some clones in this sample may be carry-over from other donors' samples. This chain connects TRBV25-1 to TRBJ2-2. CDR3 residues: CASSQSVELFF.